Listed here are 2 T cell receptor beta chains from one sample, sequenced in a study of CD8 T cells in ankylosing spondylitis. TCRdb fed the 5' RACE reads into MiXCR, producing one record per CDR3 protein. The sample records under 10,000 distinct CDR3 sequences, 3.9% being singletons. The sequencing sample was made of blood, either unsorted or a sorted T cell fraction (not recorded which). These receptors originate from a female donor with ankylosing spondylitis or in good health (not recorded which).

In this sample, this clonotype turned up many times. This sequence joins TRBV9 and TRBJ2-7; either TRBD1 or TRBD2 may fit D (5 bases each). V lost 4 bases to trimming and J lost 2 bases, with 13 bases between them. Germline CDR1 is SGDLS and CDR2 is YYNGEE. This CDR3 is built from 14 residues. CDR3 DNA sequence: TGTGCCAGCAGCTCCAGGGACGCCGCCTACGAGCAGTACTTC. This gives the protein CASSSRDAAYEQYF. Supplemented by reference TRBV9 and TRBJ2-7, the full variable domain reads DSGVTQTPKHLITATGQRVTLRCSPRSGDLSVYWYQQSLDQGLQFLIQYYNGEERAKGNILERFSAQQFPDLHSELNLSSLELGDSALYFCASSSRDAAYEQYFGPGTRLTVT.

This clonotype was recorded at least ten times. The CDR3 sequence: CASSPPVGLEYNEQFF. In DNA form, the CDR3 reads TGTGCCAGCAGCCCCCCGGTTGGACTGGAGTACAATGAGCAGTTCTTC. The chain employs TRBV9 and TRBJ2-1; D is perhaps TRBD2 (5 bases). This CDR3 comprises 16 residues. The ends were cut back, 4 bases at V and 4 bases at J, with 18 bases in the middle. The germline gives CDR1 SGDLS, CDR2 YYNGEE.